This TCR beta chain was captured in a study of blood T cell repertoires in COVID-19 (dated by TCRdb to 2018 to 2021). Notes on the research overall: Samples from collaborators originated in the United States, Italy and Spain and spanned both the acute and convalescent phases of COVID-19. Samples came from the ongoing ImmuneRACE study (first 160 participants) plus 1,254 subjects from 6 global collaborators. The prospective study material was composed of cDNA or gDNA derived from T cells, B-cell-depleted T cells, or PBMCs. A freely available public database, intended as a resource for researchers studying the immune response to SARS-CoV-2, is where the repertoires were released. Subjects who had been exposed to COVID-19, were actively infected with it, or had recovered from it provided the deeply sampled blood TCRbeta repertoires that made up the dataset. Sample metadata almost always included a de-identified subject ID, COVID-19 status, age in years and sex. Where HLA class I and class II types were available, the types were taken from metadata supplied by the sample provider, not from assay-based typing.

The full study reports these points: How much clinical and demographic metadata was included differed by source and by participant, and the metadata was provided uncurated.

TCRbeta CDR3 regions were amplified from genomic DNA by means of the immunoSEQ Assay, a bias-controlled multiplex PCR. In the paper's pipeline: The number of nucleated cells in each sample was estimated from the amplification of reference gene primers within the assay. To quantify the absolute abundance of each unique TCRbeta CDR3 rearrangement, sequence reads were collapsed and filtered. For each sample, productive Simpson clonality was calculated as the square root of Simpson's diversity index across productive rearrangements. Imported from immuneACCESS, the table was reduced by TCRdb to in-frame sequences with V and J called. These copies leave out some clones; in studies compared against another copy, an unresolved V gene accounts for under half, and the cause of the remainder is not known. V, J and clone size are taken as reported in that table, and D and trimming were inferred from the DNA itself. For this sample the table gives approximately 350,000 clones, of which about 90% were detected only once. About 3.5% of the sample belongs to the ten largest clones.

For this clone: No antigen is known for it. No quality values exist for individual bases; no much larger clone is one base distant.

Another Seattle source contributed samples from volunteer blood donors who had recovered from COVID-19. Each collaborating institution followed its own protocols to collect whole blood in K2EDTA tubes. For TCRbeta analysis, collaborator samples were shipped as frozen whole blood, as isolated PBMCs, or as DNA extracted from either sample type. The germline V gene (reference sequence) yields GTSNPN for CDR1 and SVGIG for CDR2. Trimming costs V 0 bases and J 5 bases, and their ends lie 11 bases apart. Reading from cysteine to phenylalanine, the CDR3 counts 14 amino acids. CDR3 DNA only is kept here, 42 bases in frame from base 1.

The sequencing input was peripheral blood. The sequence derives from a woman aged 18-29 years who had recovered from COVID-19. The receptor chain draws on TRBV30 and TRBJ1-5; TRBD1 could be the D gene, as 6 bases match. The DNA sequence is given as TGTGCCTGGAGTGTTCTTCAGGGGCATCAGCCCCAGCATTTT. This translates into CAWSVLQGHQPQHF.